This T cell receptor (beta chain) emerged from a study of STAT5B mutations in CD4+ large granular lymphocyte leukemia. This clone was found a few times. Its target is unknown. Assay: immunoSEQ multiplex PCR; the TCRdb copy retains only in-frame clones and omits some. The sample carries tens of thousands of clones, around 85% recorded once. The CDR3 consists of 12 residues. Germline V gene data show CDR1 as LNHDA and CDR2 as SQIVND (reference sequence). The V end lost 1 base, the J end lost 4 bases, and 5 bases lay between the germline ends. Study results and caveats: Around 25% of private leukemic clonotypes occurred rarely in other patients' non-leukemic repertoires. Without putative leukemic clones, patient CD4-sorted repertoires remained more clonal than healthy CD4+ repertoires.

The specimen sequenced was CD4+ T cells from blood buffy coats. This TCR came from a human donor in good health. The chain joins TRBV19 to TRBJ2-7; D not certain. The CDR3, as DNA: TGTGCCAGTAGTATAGTTCGGTACGAGCAGTACTTC. Translation: CASSIVRYEQYF. The full variable domain, rest sourced from reference TRBV19 and TRBJ2-7, is DGGITQSPKYLFRKEGQNVTLSCEQNLNHDAMYWYRQDPGQGLRLIYYSQIVNDFQKGDIAEGYSVSREKKESFPLTVTSAQKNPTAFYLCASSIVRYEQYFGPGTRLTVT.